This T cell receptor beta chain was captured in a study of human T cells and chemical hapten exposure (TCRdb year 2021). Some background on the complete study: For sensitization, 2% DPC in acetone was applied to a 2 cm by 2 cm area of upper inner arm skin. Most of the patients in the cohort were female, and the cohort covered alopecia areata with under or over 50% scalp involvement, alopecia totalis and alopecia universalis. Peripheral blood TCR repertoire changes were tracked in vivo in alopecia patients during primary and secondary sensitization to the hapten diphenylcyclopropenone (DPC). For TCR sequencing, blood came from twenty-nine alopecia patients at anywhere from one to four time points (pre-sensitization, 2, 6 and 24 weeks). Patient blood was sampled pre-sensitization (week 0) and at 2, 6 and about 24 weeks after DPC sensitization. Libraries were pooled for sequencing, and variation in per-sample TCR yields was attributed mainly to small differences in library volumes within the pool. Weekly therapeutic DPC doses were additionally applied to the scalp of patients throughout the roughly 23-week study period. Patch testing was done on the upper back using Finn chambers containing 0.01% DPC, and results were scored after 6 days according to International Contact Dermatitis Research Group standards.

This clonotype was observed at least ten times. Its antigen specificity is not known. It has no much larger one-base neighbor in the sample; base qualities were not kept. V loses 2 bases of germline sequence and J loses 0 bases, and the interval between the two ends is 5 bases. The CDR1 and CDR2 encoded by the germline V gene are SGHRS and YFSETQ. The CDR3 holds 13 amino acids from the cysteine to the phenylalanine. Just CDR3 DNA is preserved here, 39 bases in frame from base 1. The library came from RACE. For sequencing, a NextSeq 500 was employed. During library preparation, unique molecular identifiers were attached to individual cDNA molecules so that TCRs could be counted in a quantitative, reproducible way. Each blood RNA sample was used to sequence both TCR alpha and TCR beta chains. The study's processing was this. Samples had a median of 95,638 TCRs, with a range from roughly 20,000 to 690,600. V, J and CDR3 annotation of the TCR reads was carried out using the Decombinator software suite. To make PS versus PT1 abundance plots, every sample was subsampled to the same number of TCRs (28,000). TCRs were defined as expanded if absent before sensitization and observed at least eight times at the 2-week time point. TCRdb reworked the public reads: Q25 trimming with fastp, MiXCR clone assembly, productive beta chains retained. All rows with the same CDR3 protein become a single entry with the most common DNA and genes. The V and J calls shown here were made by TCRdb, not taken from the authors' results. Counted in this sample were a few hundred thousand distinct CDR3 sequences; 4.8% of them appeared once. Clones ranked in the top ten supply under 3% of the sample.

In the paper's terms, the time point label means: patch test 1, 2 weeks after DPC sensitization. Read against the paper, the sample's treatment or condition label means: therapeutic diphenylcyclopropenone sensitization with weekly scalp DPC. At each patch-test visit, blood was drawn before the patch test was applied. Patients were eligible if aged 18 to 70, diagnosed with alopecia and judged suitable for DPC therapy, and pregnant patients were excluded. Total RNA was extracted from unfractionated whole blood collected in Tempus Blood RNA tubes. What the study reported, not specific to this receptor: Patch test score correlated positively with the number of PT1 expanded TCRs, reaching significance at thresholds 8, 16 and 32 but not at 4. Significantly more large CDR3 similarity clusters were formed by expanded TCRs than by pre-sensitization or healthy control sets, consistent with antigen-driven responses. Because every patient had alopecia, a presumed autoimmune disease, the patients' immune response might differ from that of healthy individuals. DPC sensitization did not change how many TCRs were above 1 in 1000 frequency, and no evidence was found of alterations in global repertoire structure. Repeated subsampling changed both the strength of the expansion versus patch-test correlation and the threshold at which the correlation became significant.

This specimen was whole blood, taken in connection with sensitization to the hapten diphenylcyclopropenone (DPC). Recombination joined TRBV5-1 with TRBJ1-1, with the D gene too uncertain to name. The TCR sequence derives from a woman aged 45-65 years with alopecia areata. Some clones in this sample may be carry-over from other donors' samples. CDR3 sequence: CASSLRLNTEAFF. The DNA sequence is given as TGCGCCAGCAGCTTACGGTTGAACACTGAAGCTTTCTTT.